Below are 14 T cell receptor beta chains sequenced from a single sample in a study of shared clonotypes between healthy human individuals. Naive CD8 isolation took CD45RO-negative cells positively selected for CCR7 and excluded terminally differentiated effector memory CD45RA+ cells. Only in-frame clones appear in the TCRdb table, and some are missing; sequencing was by immunoSEQ multiplex PCR. The sample records under 1 million clones, about 97% being singletons. Specimen: naive CD8+ T cells sorted from blood. The source of these receptors is a man aged 25-40 years in good health.

The gene calls are TRBV7-9 and TRBJ2-2, with D perhaps being TRBD1 or TRBD2 (5 bases each). The CDR3 has 16 amino acids. Germline CDR1 SEHNR, CDR2 FQNEAQ (reference sequence). Deletions cut 5 bases from V and 0 bases from J, with 13 bases between. The CDR3 DNA is TGTGCCAGCAGCCCCACGTTGGGGGCGAACACCGGGGAGCTGTTTTTT. Residues: CASSPTLGANTGELFF.

The chain employs TRBV27 and TRBJ2-2, with D unclear. V gave up 10 bases and J gave up 2 bases, with 17 bases separating them. The CDR3 consists of 15 residues. Germline CDR1 and CDR2: MNHEY and SMNVEV (reference sequence). CDR3 region: CATIPRQLNTGELFF. The CDR3 nucleotides are TGTGCCACTATCCCACGGCAACTCAACACCGGGGAGCTGTTTTTT.

The V gene is TRBV4-2, the J gene TRBJ2-1; tentative D call: TRBD2 (5 bases). Trimming stripped 0 bases from V and 1 base from J, with 10 bases between. The CDR3 runs 16 residues. Germline V gene lookup returns CDR1 LGHNA and CDR2 YNFKEQ. In nucleotides, the CDR3 is TGTGCCAGCAGCCAAGATCGAAGCGGATCCTACAATGAGCAGTTCTTC. Protein sequence: CASSQDRSGSYNEQFF.

The chain combines TRBV11-2 with TRBJ1-2, with 7 bases fitting TRBD1. Germline V gene data show CDR1 as SGHAT and CDR2 as FQNNGV. The CDR3 extends over 15 amino acids. Trimming removed 6 bases from V and 0 bases from J; junction bases left unmatched: 7. The CDR3 loop is CASRHSGGANYGYTF. The DNA for the CDR3 is TGTGCCAGCAGGCATTCAGGGGGAGCTAACTATGGCTACACCTTC.

The V call is TRBV29-1, the J call TRBJ2-7; 7 bases are shared with TRBD1. V trimming: 5 bases; J trimming: 2 bases; junction bases outside the gene matches: 12. The CDR3 runs 15 residues. Germline assignment: CDR1 SQVTM and CDR2 ANQGSEA. CDR3 bases: TGCAGCGTTTTTCTCTCCGGGACAGAGACCTACGAGCAGTACTTC. Translating gives CSVFLSGTETYEQYF.

The V call is TRBV5-4, the J call TRBJ2-1; D unclear. Germline CDR1 reads SGHNT; CDR2 reads YYREEE (reference sequence). The length of the CDR3 is 13 residues. V was cut by 0 bases and J by 9 bases, with 10 bases left in between. CDR3 amino acids: CASSLALGFEQFF. DNA for the CDR3: TGTGCCAGCAGCTTGGCCCTAGGATTTGAGCAGTTCTTC.

The rearrangement joins TRBV4-1 to TRBJ2-7; 9 nucleotides match TRBD2. CDR1 MGHRA and CDR2 YSYEKL come from the germline V gene. Losses at the gene ends were 3 bases for V and 2 bases for J; bases not matched to a gene: 5. This CDR3 region has 15 residues. CDR3 amino acids: CASSQLAGQPYEQYF. CDR3 sequence (DNA): TGCGCCAGCAGCCAGCTAGCGGGACAGCCCTACGAGCAGTACTTC.

The V call is TRBV2, the J call TRBJ2-1; perhaps TRBD1 as D (6 bases). The V gene lost 4 bases and the J gene lost 8 bases, with 18 bases spanning the gap. CDR1 and CDR2 from the germline V gene are SNHLY and FYNNEI. There are 15 residues in the CDR3. The CDR3 nucleotides read TGTGCCAGCAGTGGCGGTGGGGGCTTTGGTGATGAGCAGTTCTTC. Its translation: CASSGGGGFGDEQFF. Using reference TRBV2 and TRBJ2-1 for the parts outside the CDR3, the full variable domain is EPEVTQTPSHQVTQMGQEVILRCVPISNHLYFYWYRQILGQKVEFLVSFYNNEISEKSEIFDDQFSVERPDGSNFTLKIRSTKLEDSAMYFCASSGGGGFGDEQFFGPGTRLTVL.

V and J are TRBV5-4 and TRBJ2-7; 8 nucleotides align to TRBD2. Germline V lookup: CDR1 SGHNT, CDR2 YYREEE (reference sequence). This CDR3 contains 15 residues. Trimming removed 0 bases from V and 3 bases from J; junction bases left unmatched: 5. CDR3 sequence: CASSLGFAGGYEQYF. The CDR3 coding sequence is TGTGCCAGCAGCTTGGGGTTTGCGGGAGGCTACGAGCAGTACTTC.

The J gene is TRBJ2-7, the V gene TRBV7-8; tentative D call: TRBD2 (5 bases). CDR1 and CDR2 from the germline V gene are SGHVS and FQNEAQ. The V and J ends lost 5 bases and 0 bases respectively, with 17 bases between them. The CDR3 loop spans 16 amino acids. In DNA, the CDR3 is TGTGCCAGCAGCGAGCCCGGGAAACCCCCCTCCTACGAGCAGTACTTC. Protein product: CASSEPGKPPSYEQYF.

The V call is TRBV9, the J call TRBJ1-4; no clear D. V was trimmed by 0 bases and J by 5 bases, leaving 5 bases between them. The CDR3 totals 13 residues. The V gene's germline CDR1 is SGDLS and CDR2 YYNGEE. The CDR3 sequence is CASSVEPNEKLFF. In DNA form, the CDR3 reads TGTGCCAGCAGCGTAGAGCCCAATGAAAAACTGTTTTTT.

The chain carries TRBV5-1 and TRBJ2-1; 7 nucleotides match TRBD2. The junction had 11 bases not matched to a gene; V was cut back by 4 bases and J by 4 bases. Germline CDR1 is SGHRS and CDR2 is YFSETQ. This CDR3 region has 16 residues. The DNA of the CDR3 is TGCGCCAGCAGCACGGGCGGGAGCCCCTTTTACAATGAGCAGTTCTTC. Protein: CASSTGGSPFYNEQFF.

CDR3 nucleotides: TGTGCCAGCAGCTCCTCGCCAGGGGCTAATGAAAAACTGTTTTTT. Protein product: CASSSSPGANEKLFF. V and J are TRBV14 and TRBJ1-4; a weak D match, TRBD1 (6 bases). Trimming shortened V by 5 bases and J by 3 bases, and 13 bases separated the two germline ends. CDR3 length: 15 residues. Germline V CDR1 and CDR2: SGHDN, FVKESK. Looking up the rest from reference TRBV14 and TRBJ1-4 gives the full variable domain: EAGVTQFPSHSVIEKGQTVTLRCDPISGHDNLYWYRRVMGKEIKFLLHFVKESKQDESGMPNNRFLAERTGGTYSTLKVQPAELEDSGVYFCASSSSPGANEKLFFGSGTQLSVL.

About this clone: Other DNA sequences from this sample encode an identical CDR3 as well. The CDR3 region has the DNA TGTGCCAGCATAGGAGGGACGTACGAGCAGTACTTC. Its protein product is CASIGGTYEQYF. This rearrangement joins TRBV2 to TRBJ2-7, with a possible D match to TRBD2 (6 bases). V lost 7 bases and J 4 bases, leaving 11 bases between the germline ends. This CDR3 comprises 12 residues. CDR1 SNHLY and CDR2 FYNNEI come from the germline V gene.